Reported below is one T cell receptor (beta chain). What it binds is not known. Primed by a sample-barcoded 5' primer and a J-beta primer mix, a second PCR proceeded for about 7 to 11 cycles. TCRdb reanalysed the 5' RACE reads using MiXCR and keeps one entry per CDR3 protein. The sample holds 1.5 million to 2 million distinct CDR3 sequences, 30% to 35% seen once. This sample stems from a study of blood T cells in healthy people across ages. Study observations and caveats: Greater diversity and more naive CD4+ cells were seen in long-lived donors than in aged donors.

The sequencing sample was made of blood. The receptor was derived from a woman aged 25 to 39 in good health.

CDR3 sequence (DNA): TGTGCCAGCAGCCATACAAAGCGGGGGGCCTCCTACAATGAGCAGTTCTTC. Translating it yields CASSHTKRGASYNEQFF. The chain links TRBV9 to TRBJ2-1; TRBD2 matches at 9 bases. V shed 4 bases, J shed 0 bases, and the junction held 8 bases outside the gene matches. The length of the CDR3 is 17 residues. Germline V CDR1 and CDR2: SGDLS, YYNGEE.